The 14 T cell receptor beta chains below all came from one sample that was sequenced in a study of cytomegalovirus exposure and HLA in healthy donors (TCRdb year 2017). Libraries were built with the immunoSEQ multiplex PCR assay. For the multiplex PCR, a mixture combining 60 forward primers for TCR Vbeta segments and 13 reverse primers for TCR Jbeta segments was used. This immuneACCESS table, as held by TCRdb, lists in-frame sequences with V and J called but not all clones. Of the missing ones, under half trace to an unresolved V gene in checked studies; the others have no known cause. This sample is represented by 110,000 to 150,000 clones; over 60% of them were singletons. In total, the top ten clones hold about 1.7% of the sample. Sequenced input: PBMCs. The receptors come from a woman between 25 and 40 years old in good health and CMV-seronegative.

This clone was detected a few times. The chain has TRBV11-2 and TRBJ1-1; D is undetermined. Germline-derived CDR1 and CDR2 are SGHAT and FQNNGV. V was trimmed by 5 bases and J by 1 base, leaving 11 bases between them. This CDR3 contains 14 residues. CDR3 DNA: TGTGCCAGCAGCCTGACAAGCCCGAACACTGAAGCTTTCTTT. Protein product: CASSLTSPNTEAFF.

This clone is a singleton in its sample. The chain links TRBV19 to TRBJ1-3, with unresolved D. Trimming took 8 bases from V and 1 from J, leaving 12 bases between them. CDR1 is LNHDA and CDR2 is SQIVND in the germline V gene (reference sequence). This CDR3 comprises 14 residues. The CDR3 DNA follows: TGTGCCAGTTCCGTCGGGAAATCTGGAAACACCATATATTTT. This encodes CASSVGKSGNTIYF.

The chain combines TRBV7-2 with TRBJ1-5, with 8 bases aligning to TRBD1. V trimming: 5 bases; J trimming: 7 bases; junction bases outside the gene matches: 10. From germline, CDR1 is SGHTA and CDR2 FQGNSA. The CDR3 spans 15 residues. The chain's CDR3 is CASSGPGTGRQPQHF. CDR3 nucleotides: TGTGCCAGCAGCGGCCCCGGGACAGGTCGGCAGCCCCAGCATTTT.

V and J are TRBV6-1 and TRBJ2-7; 9 bases line up with TRBD1. The CDR3 spans 15 residues. V shed 3 bases and J 5 bases; nucleotides not matched to a gene: 8. Germline values: CDR1 MNHNS, CDR2 SASEGT. The CDR3 nucleotides are TGTGCCAGCAGTGATGGACAGGGGAGGGCTCACGAGCAGTACTTC. This sequence encodes CASSDGQGRAHEQYF.

The chain combines TRBV6-5 with TRBJ2-2; TRBD2 matches at 7 bases. The CDR3 is 13 amino acids. The germline CDR1 and CDR2 sequences are MNHEY and SVGAGI. The CDR3, as DNA: TGTGCAGCGGGGCAGGTCAACACCGGGGAGCTGTTTTTT. This translates into CAAGQVNTGELFF.

This chain uses TRBV7-7 with TRBJ2-7; no firm D call. The CDR3 consists of 14 residues. CDR1 and CDR2 (germline): SSHAT, FNYEAQ (reference sequence). Trimming removed 1 base at V and 0 bases at J, with 7 bases between. Written as DNA, the CDR3 is TGTGCCAGCAGCTTAGAACCGAGCTCCTACGAGCAGTACTTC. Protein product: CASSLEPSSYEQYF.

The chain couples TRBV5-6 to TRBJ1-5; no definite D call. Germline values: CDR1 SGHDT, CDR2 YYEEEE. Trimming took 4 bases from V and 3 from J, leaving 11 bases between them. This CDR3 comprises 14 residues. The CDR3 sequence is CASSPASTNQPQHF. The CDR3 DNA reads TGTGCCAGCAGCCCCGCTTCTACCAATCAGCCCCAGCATTTT.

This CDR3 is CSAQRGGDTEAFF. DNA for the CDR3: TGCAGCGCGCAGAGGGGGGGGGACACTGAAGCTTTCTTT. The chain carries TRBV29-1 and TRBJ1-1, with D possibly matching TRBD1 (6 bases). The CDR3 extends over 13 amino acids. The V end lost 7 bases, the J end lost 3 bases, and 15 bases lay between the germline ends. Germline V gene sequence: CDR1 SQVTM, CDR2 ANQGSEA.

The rearrangement joins TRBV7-9 to TRBJ1-1; D perhaps matches TRBD1 (5 bases). The ends were cut back, 5 bases at V and 10 bases at J, with 20 bases in the middle. Germline V gene data show CDR1 as SEHNR and CDR2 as FQNEAQ (reference sequence). The CDR3 runs 14 residues. CDR3 DNA sequence: TGTGCCAGCAGCCCTCGGACGGGGGGGTTTTTAGCTTTCTTT. It is translated as CASSPRTGGFLAFF.

The rearrangement joins TRBV9 to TRBJ2-7; 10 bases line up with TRBD2. The germline gives CDR1 SGDLS, CDR2 YYNGEE. With 1 base clipped from V and 6 bases from J, the junction kept 4 bases outside the gene matches. This CDR3 is built from 14 residues. The CDR3 spells CASSVTSGDPEQYF. The CDR3 bases are TGTGCCAGCAGCGTAACTAGCGGGGATCCCGAGCAGTACTTC.

CDR3 in amino acids: CASSEALGHLSNQPQHF. The CDR3 coding sequence is TGTGCCAGCAGTGAAGCGCTCGGACACTTAAGCAATCAGCCCCAGCATTTT. The rearrangement uses TRBV6-1 and TRBJ1-5, with D maybe TRBD1 (5 bases). Trimming removed 0 bases from V and 1 base from J, with 13 bases in between. This CDR3 comprises 17 residues. Per the germline V gene, CDR1 is MNHNS and CDR2 is SASEGT.

The chain recombines TRBV6-5 with TRBJ1-1, with D possibly matching TRBD1 (5 bases). Per germline, CDR1 MNHEY and CDR2 SVGAGI. V was trimmed by 6 bases and J by 0 bases, leaving 14 bases between them. This CDR3 region has 15 residues. The CDR3 nucleotides read TGTGCCAGCAGAGGGGTGGGAAGAATGAACACTGAAGCTTTCTTT. Its translation: CASRGVGRMNTEAFF.

V gene TRBV2 combines with J gene TRBJ1-1, with D maybe TRBD1 (6 bases). The germline V gene encodes CDR1 SNHLY and CDR2 FYNNEI. This CDR3 has 14 residues. V was cut by 6 bases and J by 6 bases, with 17 bases left in between. The CDR3 sequence is CASSATGPSAEAFF. In DNA, the CDR3 is TGTGCCAGCAGCGCTACAGGGCCCAGCGCTGAAGCTTTCTTT.

This clone was found a few times. The V and J genes are TRBV5-4 and TRBJ1-2, with D possibly TRBD1 on 6 matching bases. Germline V gives CDR1 SGHNT, CDR2 YYREEE (reference sequence). Trimming took 5 bases from V and 6 from J, leaving 23 bases between them. There are 16 residues in the CDR3. CDR3 protein: CASSPVTGRIKDGYTF. The DNA of the CDR3 is TGTGCCAGCAGTCCTGTCACAGGGAGAATTAAGGATGGCTACACCTTC.